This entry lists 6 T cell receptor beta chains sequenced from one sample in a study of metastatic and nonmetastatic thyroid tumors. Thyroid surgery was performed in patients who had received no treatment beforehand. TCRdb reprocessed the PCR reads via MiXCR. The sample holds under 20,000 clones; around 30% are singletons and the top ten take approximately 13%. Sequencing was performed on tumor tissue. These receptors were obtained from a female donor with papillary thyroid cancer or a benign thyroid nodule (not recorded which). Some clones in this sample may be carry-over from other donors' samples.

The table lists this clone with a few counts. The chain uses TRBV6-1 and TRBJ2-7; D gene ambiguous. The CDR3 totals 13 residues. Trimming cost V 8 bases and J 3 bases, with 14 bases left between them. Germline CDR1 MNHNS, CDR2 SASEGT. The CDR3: CASGRAGGYEQYF. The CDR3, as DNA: TGTGCCAGCGGAAGGGCTGGCGGCTACGAGCAGTACTTC.

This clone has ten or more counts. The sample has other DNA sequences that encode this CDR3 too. The CDR3: CASSLEWLAGGTDTQYF. The DNA for the CDR3 is TGTGCCAGCAGTTTAGAATGGCTAGCGGGAGGGACAGATACGCAGTATTTT. The chain combines TRBV28 with TRBJ2-3; TRBD2 matches at 12 bases. V shed 2 bases, J shed 3 bases, and the junction held 6 bases outside the gene matches. The CDR3 loop spans 17 amino acids. Germline CDR1 MDHEN, CDR2 SYDVKM.

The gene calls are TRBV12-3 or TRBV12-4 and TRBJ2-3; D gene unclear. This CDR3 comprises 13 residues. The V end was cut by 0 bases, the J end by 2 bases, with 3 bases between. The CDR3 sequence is CASSLAVTDTQYF. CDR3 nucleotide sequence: TGTGCCAGCAGTTTAGCCGTCACAGATACGCAGTATTTT.

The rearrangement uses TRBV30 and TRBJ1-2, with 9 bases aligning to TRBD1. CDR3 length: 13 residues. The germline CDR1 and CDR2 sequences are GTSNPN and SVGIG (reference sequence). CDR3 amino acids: CAWGQGVRDGYTF. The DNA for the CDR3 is TGTGCATGGGGACAGGGAGTCCGGGATGGCTACACCTTC. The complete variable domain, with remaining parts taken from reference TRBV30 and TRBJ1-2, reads SQTIHQWPATLVQPVGSPLSLECTVEGTSNPNLYWYRQAAGRGLQLLFYSVGIGQISSEVPQNLSASRPQDRQFILSSKKLLLSDSGFYLCAWGQGVRDGYTFGSGTRLTVV.

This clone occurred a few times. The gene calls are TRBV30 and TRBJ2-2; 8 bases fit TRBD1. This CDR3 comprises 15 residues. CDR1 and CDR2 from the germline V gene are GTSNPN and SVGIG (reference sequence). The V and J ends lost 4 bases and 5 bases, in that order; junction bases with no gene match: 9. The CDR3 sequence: CAWKFRGLLTGELFF. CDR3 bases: TGTGCCTGGAAATTCAGGGGGCTTTTAACCGGGGAGCTGTTTTTT.

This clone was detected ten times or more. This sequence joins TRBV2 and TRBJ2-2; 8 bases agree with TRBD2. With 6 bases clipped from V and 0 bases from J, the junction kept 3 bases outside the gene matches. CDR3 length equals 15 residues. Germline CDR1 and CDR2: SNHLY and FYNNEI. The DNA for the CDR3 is TGTGCCAGCAGGTTTAGCGGGGCGAACACCGGGGAGCTGTTTTTT. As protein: CASRFSGANTGELFF.